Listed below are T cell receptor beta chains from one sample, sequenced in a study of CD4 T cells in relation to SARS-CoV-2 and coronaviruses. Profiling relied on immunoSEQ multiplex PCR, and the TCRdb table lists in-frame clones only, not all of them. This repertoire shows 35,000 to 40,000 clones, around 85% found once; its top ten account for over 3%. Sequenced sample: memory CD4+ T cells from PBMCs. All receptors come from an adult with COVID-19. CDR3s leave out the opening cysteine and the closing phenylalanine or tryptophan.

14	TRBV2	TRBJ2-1	ASSLQAGASYNEQF
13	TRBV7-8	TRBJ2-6	ASSRVGAGANVLT
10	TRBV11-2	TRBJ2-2	ASSPRPGELF
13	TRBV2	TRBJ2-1	ASSGFSGGYNEQF
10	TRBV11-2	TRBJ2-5	ASRGQKETQY
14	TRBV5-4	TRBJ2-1	ASSSPGTGFYNEQF
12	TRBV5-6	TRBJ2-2	ASSWDPDTGELF
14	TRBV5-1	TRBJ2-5	ASSLEGSGTWETQY
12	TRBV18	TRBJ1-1	ASSPRVREAEAF
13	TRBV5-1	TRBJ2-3	ASSFEGGGTDTQY
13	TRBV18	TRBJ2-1	ASSPPTSGDNEQF
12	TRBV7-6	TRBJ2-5	ASSLAVRSETQY
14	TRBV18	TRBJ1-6	ASSPNRQGRNSPLH
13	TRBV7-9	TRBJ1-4	ASSSTGEAYEKLF
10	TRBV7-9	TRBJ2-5	ASSQEGETQY
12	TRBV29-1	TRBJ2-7	SAKVARGSYEQY
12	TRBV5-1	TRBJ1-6	ASSLEGTIRALH
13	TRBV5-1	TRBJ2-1	ASSFTGPSYNEQF